This record covers a single TCR beta chain. The CDR3 loop spans 16 amino acids. The V and J ends lost 5 bases and 4 bases respectively, with 18 bases between them. Germline V gives CDR1 SGHNT, CDR2 YENEEA. This sample is part of a study of blood T cell repertoires in COVID-19. Study summary: Sites in the United States, Italy and Spain provided acute and convalescent COVID-19 samples. T cells, B-cell-depleted T cells, or PBMCs supplied cDNA or gDNA.

Original analysis: Amplifying reference gene primers gave estimates of nucleated cell counts. Some clones are missing from TCRdb's copy, which holds only in-frame ones; the method was immunoSEQ multiplex PCR. V, J and clone size are those of that table, while D and trimming were read from the DNA. The table includes tens of thousands of clones, 80% to 90% detected once. Material: peripheral blood. This sequence joins TRBV11-3 and TRBJ1-3; D is perhaps TRBD1 (5 bases). The origin of this receptor is a man aged 40-50 years with acute or convalescent COVID-19. The chain's CDR3 is CASSRRDGGSGNTIYF. The CDR3 bases are TGTGCCAGCAGCCGCAGAGACGGGGGTTCGGGAAACACCATATATTTT.